The present TCR beta chain was sequenced within a study of tumor-infiltrating lymphocytes in primary liver carcinoma. On the study more broadly: About 3.5 to 8 million productive TCRbeta reads were obtained from the samples, with similar numbers across tissue types.

Study results and limitations: Just about 7-24% of leading clones were found in every one of five regions. Relative to blood, tumors carried a significantly larger fraction of the repertoire in their top 250 clones (p = 0.039).

The CDR3 loop spans 15 amino acids. Per germline, CDR1 SQVTM and CDR2 ANQGSEA. Starting material for RNA and DNA co-extraction consisted of 20-30 mg of unsorted bulk tissue. Each tumor sample had over 85% viable tumor cells. With respect to this clonotype: The antigen is unknown. The junction shows a germline mismatch at one end, possibly a read error.

Researchers generated TCR beta cDNA from roughly 520 ng of total RNA, relying on a constant-region primer. TCR beta libraries came from three nested multiplex PCR rounds using slightly modified ARM-PCR. With TRBV1-TRBV30 forward primers and a C-beta reverse primer, the first two PCR rounds were run for approximately 10 cycles each. One entry per CDR3 protein results from TCRdb running MiXCR on the multiplex PCR reads. Among about 100,000 distinct CDR3 sequences, around two thirds were seen once, and the ten largest hold 9% to 15%. The chain recombines TRBV29-1 with TRBJ2-1; 10 bases align to TRBD2. The sequencing sample was made of liver tumor tissue from sampling region 2. Subset described: tumor region T2, inferior pole. The sequence was obtained from a woman aged 55-75 years with primary liver carcinoma and hepatitis B virus infection. CDR3 DNA sequence: TGCACCGTTGAATGGCTAGCGGGAGAGGATAATGAGCAGTTCTTC. This codes for CTVEWLAGEDNEQFF.